These 17 T cell receptor beta chains originate from one sample sequenced in a study of cytomegalovirus exposure and HLA in healthy donors. Vbeta (60) and Jbeta (13) primers were used in the PCR. Data came from immunoSEQ multiplex PCR; TCRdb stores just in-frame clones and leaves some out. The repertoire holds some 130,000 clones, with around 70% as singletons. The sample taken for sequencing was PBMCs. These receptors were taken from a human donor in good health.

CDR3 loop: CASSWERGQTYEQYF. Written as DNA, the CDR3 is TGTGCCAGCAGCTGGGAGCGGGGGCAGACCTACGAGCAGTACTTC. This rearrangement joins TRBV5-6 to TRBJ2-7; 8 nucleotides agree with TRBD2. Trimming took 3 bases from V and 2 from J; bases not matched to a gene: 7. In germline, CDR1 is SGHDT, CDR2 YYEEEE. The CDR3 spans 15 residues.

The rearrangement links TRBV5-1 to TRBJ1-1, with TRBD1 matching over 7 bases. This CDR3 spans 15 amino acids. V dropped 7 bases and J dropped 3; count of bases not matched to a gene: 12. Germline V gives CDR1 SGHRS, CDR2 YFSETQ. CDR3 in DNA: TGCGCCAGCCACAGTGGCGTTACAGGGGACACTGAAGCTTTCTTT. Amino acid sequence: CASHSGVTGDTEAFF.

The rearrangement joins TRBV30 to TRBJ2-7, with D possibly TRBD1 on 6 matching bases. Germline V gene lookup returns CDR1 GTSNPN and CDR2 SVGIG (reference sequence). The V end lost 7 bases, the J end lost 1 base, and 11 bases lay between the germline ends. The CDR3 runs 12 residues. CDR3 loop: CASYQGSYEQYF. The CDR3 coding sequence is TGTGCCTCGTATCAGGGGTCCTACGAGCAGTACTTC.

The V call is TRBV14, the J call TRBJ1-1; D is possibly TRBD1 (5 bases). The V gene lost 1 base and the J gene lost 1 base, with 10 bases spanning the gap. Germline V CDR1 and CDR2: SGHDN, FVKESK. The CDR3 length is 15 residues. The CDR3 reads CASSQAQAKNTEAFF. The CDR3 bases are TGTGCCAGCAGCCAAGCACAGGCGAAGAACACTGAAGCTTTCTTT. Based on the CDR3 plus reference TRBV14 and TRBJ1-1, the full variable domain is EAGVTQFPSHSVIEKGQTVTLRCDPISGHDNLYWYRRVMGKEIKFLLHFVKESKQDESGMPNNRFLAERTGGTYSTLKVQPAELEDSGVYFCASSQAQAKNTEAFFGQGTRLTVV.

J is TRBJ2-3 and V is TRBV5-6, with TRBD2 as a possible D gene (6 bases). Trimming stripped 4 bases from V and 2 bases from J, with 11 bases between. CDR1 and CDR2 (germline): SGHDT, YYEEEE. The CDR3 spans 14 residues. For the CDR3, the DNA is TGTGCCAGCAGCCCTCGGGGACTCACAGATACGCAGTATTTT. This translates into CASSPRGLTDTQYF. The full variable domain, with the rest looked up from reference TRBV5-6 and TRBJ2-3, is DAGVTQSPTHLIKTRGQQVTLRCSPKSGHDTVSWYQQALGQGPQFIFQYYEEEERQRGNFPDRFSGHQFPNYSSELNVNALLLGDSALYLCASSPRGLTDTQYFGPGTRLTVL.

The rearrangement links TRBV19 to TRBJ1-2, with a possible D match to TRBD1 (5 bases). Trimming shortened V by 5 bases and J by 4 bases, and 17 bases separated the two germline ends. CDR1 LNHDA and CDR2 SQIVND come from the germline V gene (reference sequence). CDR3 size: 15 residues. CDR3 loop: CASSLRLTGIYGYTF. CDR3 in DNA: TGTGCCAGTAGTCTCCGTCTAACAGGCATCTATGGCTACACCTTC.

This clone was counted once. J is TRBJ2-2 and V is TRBV7-3; possibly TRBD1 for D (5 bases). Looked up from germline, CDR1 is SGHTA and CDR2 is FQGTGA. V was clipped by 5 bases and J by 1 base, with 11 bases between them. The CDR3 spans 15 residues. For the CDR3, the DNA is TGTGCCAGCAGCCCCGCTACAGGGAACACCGGGGAGCTGTTTTTT. The encoded protein is CASSPATGNTGELFF.

The chain links TRBV27 to TRBJ2-7, with 7 bases that match TRBD1. The CDR3 has 15 amino acids. V was pared by 5 bases and J by 0 bases, with 7 bases of the junction left unmatched. From germline, CDR1 is MNHEY and CDR2 SMNVEV (reference sequence). The CDR3 spells CASSPRDRSSYEQYF. CDR3 sequence (DNA): TGTGCCAGCAGTCCTCGGGACAGAAGCTCCTACGAGCAGTACTTC.

The V and J genes are TRBV5-6 and TRBJ2-2; 7 nucleotides agree with TRBD1. V dropped 2 bases and J dropped 2; count of bases not matched to a gene: 6. CDR3 length: 16 residues. Germline V gene sequence: CDR1 SGHDT, CDR2 YYEEEE. Here the CDR3 reads CASSFGWDSNTGELFF. CDR3 bases: TGTGCCAGCAGCTTTGGGTGGGACAGCAACACCGGGGAGCTGTTTTTT.

The rearrangement joins TRBV4-3 to TRBJ2-7; 7 nucleotides line up with TRBD2. Germline assignment: CDR1 LGHNA and CDR2 YSLEER. The trim removed 0 bases at V and 1 base at J, leaving 3 bases unmatched. The CDR3 covers 15 residues. CDR3 nucleotides: TGCGCCAGCAGCCAAGAAAGGGAGGGGTCCTACGAGCAGTACTTC. The encoded protein is CASSQEREGSYEQYF.

The gene calls are TRBV30 and TRBJ1-2; 7 bases map to TRBD1. CDR1 and CDR2 from the germline V gene are GTSNPN and SVGIG (reference sequence). This CDR3 is built from 12 residues. The J segment lost 4 bases and the V segment lost 8 bases, leaving 7 bases of the junction unmatched. CDR3 nucleotides: TGTGCCGGAACAGGGGCGGCCTATGGCTACACCTTC. Amino acid sequence: CAGTGAAYGYTF.

The chain has TRBV30 and TRBJ1-6, with D unresolved. Germline V lookup: CDR1 GTSNPN, CDR2 SVGIG (reference sequence). The ends were cut back, 3 bases at V and 7 bases at J, with 10 bases in the middle. The CDR3 is 13 residues long. CDR3 coding DNA: TGTGCCTGGAGCGGGGTTTTAAATTCACCCCTCCACTTT. It yields the protein CAWSGVLNSPLHF.

The chain joins TRBV11-2 to TRBJ2-7; 8 nucleotides line up with TRBD1. CDR3 length: 15 residues. Per the germline V gene, CDR1 is SGHAT and CDR2 is FQNNGV. The V and J ends lost 5 bases and 0 bases, in that order; junction bases with no gene match: 6. CDR3 bases: TGTGCCAGCAGCCAGGACAGGGTAAACTCCTACGAGCAGTACTTC. Translating gives CASSQDRVNSYEQYF.

The chain carries TRBV5-1 and TRBJ2-5; 9 positions match TRBD1. The J call is in doubt because the DNA end fits TRBJ2-7 better. Germline values: CDR1 SGHRS, CDR2 YFSETQ. The CDR3 extends over 15 amino acids. CDR3 DNA: TGCGCCAGCAGCTTGAAAACAGGGGGCATCTACGAGCAGTACTTC. Amino acids: CASSLKTGGIYEQYF.

The rearrangement uses TRBV5-3 and TRBJ2-5, with a tentative D call TRBD2 (5 bases). TRBV5-3 is an ORF, and what it does is uncertain. This CDR3 spans 11 amino acids. The germline V and J ends were trimmed by 4 bases and 12 bases, with 13 bases remaining between them. CDR3 sequence: CARSLLGREYF. The CDR3, as DNA: TGTGCCAGAAGCCTCCTCGGGCGGGAGTACTTC.

The V and J genes are TRBV18 and TRBJ2-2; D is unclear. The CDR3 covers 16 residues. The V gene's germline CDR1 is KGHSH and CDR2 LQKENI. The germline V and J ends were trimmed by 6 bases and 0 bases, with 14 bases remaining between them. The CDR3, as DNA: TGTGCCAGCTCCTCCACAGCTTTCGCGAACACCGGGGAGCTGTTTTTT. This translates into CASSSTAFANTGELFF.

CDR3 amino acids: CASSDSFGGQPQHF. CDR3 bases: TGTGCCAGCAGTGACTCGTTCGGGGGTCAGCCCCAGCATTTT. The V call is TRBV6-4, the J call TRBJ1-5, with D possibly matching TRBD1 (5 bases). V was pared by 0 bases and J by 6 bases, with 9 bases between. This CDR3 has 14 amino acids. Germline assignment: CDR1 MRHNA and CDR2 SNTAGT.